These T cell receptor beta chains were read from a single sample in a study of blood T cell repertoires in COVID-19. The data were produced by immunoSEQ multiplex PCR, yet TCRdb's version contains in-frame clones alone and is incomplete. The sample lists more than 200,000 clones; 80% to 90% were seen once. Material for sequencing was PBMCs or T cells enriched from blood (not recorded which). Receptors were obtained from a young man in a cohort exposed to, infected with or recovered from COVID-19 (not recorded which). Both conserved end residues are part of each CDR3. The order of the fields is D gene, J gene, V gene, clone size, CDR3 DNA, CDR3 protein. The D gene is left open where the match is weak. Rows give clone size only sometimes, using once, few, many, or a class for an expanded clone.

d_call: -
j_call: TRBJ1-4
v_call: TRBV14
clone_size: -
cdr3_nt: TGTGCCAGCAGCCAAGAAGTGGGGGGTAGGAAACTGTTTTTT
cdr3_aa: CASSQEVGGRKLFF

d_call: TRBD2
j_call: TRBJ2-7
v_call: TRBV19
clone_size: once
cdr3_nt: TGTGCCAGTAGTATAGCGGGAGGTGCCTACGAGCAGTACTTC
cdr3_aa: CASSIAGGAYEQYF

d_call: TRBD1
j_call: TRBJ1-3
v_call: TRBV7-9
clone_size: -
cdr3_nt: TGTGCCAGCGCGAAGTCAAACCCGGGTCTGACAGGGGGAAACACCATATATTTT
cdr3_aa: CASAKSNPGLTGGNTIYF

d_call: TRBD1
j_call: TRBJ1-5
v_call: TRBV9
clone_size: -
cdr3_nt: TGTGCCAGCAGCGAGACAGGGGATCCTAATCAGCCCCAGCATTTT
cdr3_aa: CASSETGDPNQPQHF

d_call: TRBD2
j_call: TRBJ2-3
v_call: TRBV28
clone_size: -
cdr3_nt: TGTGCCAGCAGTTTTGCCCTAGCGGGACTGACAGATACGCAGTATTTT
cdr3_aa: CASSFALAGLTDTQYF

d_call: -
j_call: TRBJ2-7
v_call: TRBV7-8
clone_size: once
cdr3_nt: TGTGCCAGCAGCTTTGAGATGCGGATCAGTGAGGGAACCTACGAGCAGTACTTC
cdr3_aa: CASSFEMRISEGTYEQYF

d_call: TRBD1
j_call: TRBJ1-2
v_call: TRBV18
clone_size: many
cdr3_nt: TGTGCCAGCTCACCGGAACGACAGGGACATAACTATGGCTACACCTTC
cdr3_aa: CASSPERQGHNYGYTF

d_call: TRBD2
j_call: TRBJ2-1
v_call: TRBV7-9
clone_size: -
cdr3_nt: TGTGCCAGCAGCTCTTCTAGCGGAGGAACCCAATACAATGAGCAGTTCTTC
cdr3_aa: CASSSSSGGTQYNEQFF

d_call: -
j_call: TRBJ2-2
v_call: TRBV28
clone_size: -
cdr3_nt: TGTGCCAGCAGTGCTACCTACACCGGGGAGCTGTTTTTT
cdr3_aa: CASSATYTGELFF

d_call: -
j_call: TRBJ1-1
v_call: TRBV7-9
clone_size: once
cdr3_nt: TGTGCCAGCAGGGGTCAGGGTAACACTGAAGCTTTCTTT
cdr3_aa: CASRGQGNTEAFF

d_call: -
j_call: TRBJ2-4
v_call: TRBV24-1
clone_size: -
cdr3_nt: TGTGCCACCAGTGATCCGGGGTCGAAGGGGGAAAACATTCAGTACTTC
cdr3_aa: CATSDPGSKGENIQYF

d_call: TRBD2
j_call: TRBJ2-7
v_call: TRBV9
clone_size: -
cdr3_nt: TGTGCCAGCAGCCCGAGACCCATAGCGGGTAGCTCCTACGAGCAGTACTTC
cdr3_aa: CASSPRPIAGSSYEQYF

d_call: TRBD1
j_call: TRBJ1-2
v_call: TRBV29-1
clone_size: -
cdr3_nt: TGCAGCGTCGCAGATACAGGGGCGGTGGACTATGGCTACACCTTC
cdr3_aa: CSVADTGAVDYGYTF

d_call: TRBD1
j_call: TRBJ1-1
v_call: TRBV19
clone_size: -
cdr3_nt: TGTGCCAGTAGTATCACACCGGGACAGGGGAACACTGAAGCTTTCTTT
cdr3_aa: CASSITPGQGNTEAFF

d_call: TRBD1
j_call: TRBJ1-1
v_call: TRBV19
clone_size: -
cdr3_nt: TGTGCCAGTAGTGTAGACCCTTACAGGGGGGGGATCGCTGAAGCTTTCTTT
cdr3_aa: CASSVDPYRGGIAEAFF

d_call: TRBD2
j_call: TRBJ2-7
v_call: TRBV28
clone_size: -
cdr3_nt: TGTGCCAGCAGTCAAGAATTAGCGGGAGGGCGGTACGAGCAGTACTTC
cdr3_aa: CASSQELAGGRYEQYF

d_call: -
j_call: TRBJ2-1
v_call: TRBV5-1
clone_size: -
cdr3_nt: TGCGCCAGCAGGGGGACAAACGCCTACAATGAGCAGTTCTTC
cdr3_aa: CASRGTNAYNEQFF

d_call: -
j_call: TRBJ1-2
v_call: TRBV2
clone_size: -
cdr3_nt: TGTGCCAGCAGTGAAGCGGTGGGGGCACGATCCGGCTACACCTTC
cdr3_aa: CASSEAVGARSGYTF

d_call: TRBD1
j_call: TRBJ2-7
v_call: TRBV6-1
clone_size: -
cdr3_nt: TGTGCCAGCAGTGAGTCGACAGGGGGCGTCTACGAGCAGTACTTC
cdr3_aa: CASSESTGGVYEQYF

d_call: -
j_call: TRBJ1-6
v_call: TRBV5-1
clone_size: -
cdr3_nt: TGCGCCAGCAGCTTGGCAGACAAGGCTACTGATAATTCACCCCTCCACTTT
cdr3_aa: CASSLADKATDNSPLHF

d_call: TRBD1
j_call: TRBJ1-2
v_call: TRBV7-9
clone_size: -
cdr3_nt: TGTGCCAGCAGCGCCCCGCAGGGGGCCAACTATGGCTACACCTTC
cdr3_aa: CASSAPQGANYGYTF

d_call: TRBD1
j_call: TRBJ1-6
v_call: TRBV28
clone_size: -
cdr3_nt: TGTGCCAGCAGTTTTCCGACAGGGTTTGGTGGCTCACCCCTCCACTTT
cdr3_aa: CASSFPTGFGGSPLHF

d_call: -
j_call: TRBJ2-3
v_call: TRBV4-2
clone_size: -
cdr3_nt: TGTGCCAGCAGCCATATTCAGGGGGGCGATACGCAGTATTTT
cdr3_aa: CASSHIQGGDTQYF

d_call: -
j_call: TRBJ2-7
v_call: TRBV12-3/TRBV12-4
clone_size: -
cdr3_nt: TGTGCCAGCGCCGGGAGCAAGACCCCTTACTTC
cdr3_aa: CASAGSKTPYF

d_call: -
j_call: TRBJ2-3
v_call: TRBV7-2
clone_size: -
cdr3_nt: TGTGCCAGCAGCTCGCAGGGGTCTTTCAATACGCAGTATTTT
cdr3_aa: CASSSQGSFNTQYF

d_call: TRBD2
j_call: TRBJ2-1
v_call: TRBV2
clone_size: -
cdr3_nt: TGTGCCAGAACAACTAGCGGGCTCTACAATGAGCAGTTCTTC
cdr3_aa: CARTTSGLYNEQFF

d_call: TRBD2
j_call: TRBJ2-1
v_call: TRBV7-2
clone_size: -
cdr3_nt: TGTGCCAGCAGCTTGGGCGGGAGAGTCGGGGATGAGCAGTTCTTC
cdr3_aa: CASSLGGRVGDEQFF

d_call: TRBD2
j_call: TRBJ2-2
v_call: TRBV27
clone_size: -
cdr3_nt: TGTGCCAGCAGTTGGGGACTAGCGGGACCGCAGGGGGAGCTGTTTTTT
cdr3_aa: CASSWGLAGPQGELFF

d_call: -
j_call: TRBJ2-7
v_call: TRBV4-2
clone_size: few
cdr3_nt: TGTGCCAGCAGCCAAGTTTCAGGGCTGGGGTACGAGCAGTACTTC
cdr3_aa: CASSQVSGLGYEQYF

d_call: TRBD1
j_call: TRBJ2-2
v_call: TRBV5-4
clone_size: many
cdr3_nt: TGTGCCAGCAGCCTAGGGACAGGGCTCACCGGGGAGCTGTTTTTT
cdr3_aa: CASSLGTGLTGELFF

d_call: TRBD1
j_call: TRBJ1-2
v_call: TRBV28
clone_size: -
cdr3_nt: TGTGCCAGCAGTTTGGGGCAGGGGGCCTATGGCTACACCTTC
cdr3_aa: CASSLGQGAYGYTF

d_call: -
j_call: TRBJ2-7
v_call: TRBV28
clone_size: -
cdr3_nt: TGTGCCAGCAGCGAAACCCAGGGGTACGAGCAGTACTTC
cdr3_aa: CASSETQGYEQYF

d_call: TRBD1
j_call: TRBJ1-5
v_call: TRBV28
clone_size: -
cdr3_nt: TGTGCCAGCAGTCTAACTCGGTGGGACAGGGGGAATAGCAATCAGCCCCAGCATTTT
cdr3_aa: CASSLTRWDRGNSNQPQHF

d_call: -
j_call: TRBJ1-1
v_call: TRBV9
clone_size: -
cdr3_nt: TGTGCCAGCAGCGTAGTGGGGGAGGGCACTGAAGCTTTCTTT
cdr3_aa: CASSVVGEGTEAFF

d_call: TRBD2
j_call: TRBJ2-1
v_call: TRBV2
clone_size: -
cdr3_nt: TGTGCCAGCCGCGGGAGAACCTACAATGAGCAGTTCTTC
cdr3_aa: CASRGRTYNEQFF